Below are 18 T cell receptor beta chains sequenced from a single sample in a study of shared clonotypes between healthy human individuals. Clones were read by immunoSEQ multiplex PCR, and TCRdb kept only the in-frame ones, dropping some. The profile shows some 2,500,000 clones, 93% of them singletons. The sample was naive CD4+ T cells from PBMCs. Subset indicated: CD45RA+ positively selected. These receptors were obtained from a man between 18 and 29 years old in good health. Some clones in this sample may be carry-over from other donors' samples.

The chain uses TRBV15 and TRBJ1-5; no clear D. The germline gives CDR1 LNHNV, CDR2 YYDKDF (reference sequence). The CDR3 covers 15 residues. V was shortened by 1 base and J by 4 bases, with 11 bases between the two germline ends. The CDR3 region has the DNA TGTGCCACCAGCAGAGCCAGAGGCCTAAATCAGCCCCAGCATTTT. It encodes CATSRARGLNQPQHF.

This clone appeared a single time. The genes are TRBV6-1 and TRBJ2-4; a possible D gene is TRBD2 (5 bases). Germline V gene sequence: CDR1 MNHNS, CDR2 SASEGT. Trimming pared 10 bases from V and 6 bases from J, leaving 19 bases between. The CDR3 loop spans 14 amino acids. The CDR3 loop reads CATEAHPAGNIQYF. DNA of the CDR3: TGTGCCACCGAGGCCCACCCGGCGGGAAACATTCAGTACTTC.

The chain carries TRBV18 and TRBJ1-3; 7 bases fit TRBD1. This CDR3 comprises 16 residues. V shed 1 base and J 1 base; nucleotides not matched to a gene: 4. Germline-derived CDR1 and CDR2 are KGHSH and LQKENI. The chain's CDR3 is CASSPLGQKSGNTIYF. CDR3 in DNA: TGTGCCAGCTCACCACTGGGACAGAAGTCTGGAAACACCATATATTTT.

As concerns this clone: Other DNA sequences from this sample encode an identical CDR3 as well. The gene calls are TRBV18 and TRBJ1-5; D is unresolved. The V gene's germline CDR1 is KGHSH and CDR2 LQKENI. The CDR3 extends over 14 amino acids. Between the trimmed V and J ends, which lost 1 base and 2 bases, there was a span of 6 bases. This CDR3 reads CASSPLGRNQPQHF. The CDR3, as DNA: TGTGCCAGCTCACCACTAGGGCGCAATCAGCCCCAGCATTTT.

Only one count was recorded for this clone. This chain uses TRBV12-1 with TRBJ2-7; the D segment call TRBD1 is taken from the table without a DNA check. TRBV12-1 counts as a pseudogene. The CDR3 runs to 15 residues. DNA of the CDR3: TGTGCCAGCAGCTCTGACAGGGGGTACTCCTACGAGCAGTACTTC. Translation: CASSSDRGYSYEQYF.

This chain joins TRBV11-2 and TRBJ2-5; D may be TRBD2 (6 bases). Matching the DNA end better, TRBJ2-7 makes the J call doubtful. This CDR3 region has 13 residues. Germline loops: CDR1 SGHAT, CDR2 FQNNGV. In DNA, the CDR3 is TGTGCCAGCAGCTTAGTCGGGGGATACGAGCAGTACTTC. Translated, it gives CASSLVGGYEQYF.

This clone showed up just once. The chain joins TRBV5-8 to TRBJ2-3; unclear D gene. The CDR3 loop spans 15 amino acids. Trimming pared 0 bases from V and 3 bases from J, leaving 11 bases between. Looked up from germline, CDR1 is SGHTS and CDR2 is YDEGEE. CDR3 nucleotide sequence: TGTGCCAGCAGCTTGGGGGGTTACCTTACAGATACGCAGTATTTT. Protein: CASSLGGYLTDTQYF.

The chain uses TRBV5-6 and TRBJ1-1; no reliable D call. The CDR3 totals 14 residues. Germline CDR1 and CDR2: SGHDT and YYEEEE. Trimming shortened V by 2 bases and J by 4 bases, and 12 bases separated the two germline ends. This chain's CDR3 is CASSFGDRFTEAFF. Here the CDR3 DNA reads TGTGCCAGCAGCTTTGGGGATCGGTTCACTGAAGCTTTCTTT.

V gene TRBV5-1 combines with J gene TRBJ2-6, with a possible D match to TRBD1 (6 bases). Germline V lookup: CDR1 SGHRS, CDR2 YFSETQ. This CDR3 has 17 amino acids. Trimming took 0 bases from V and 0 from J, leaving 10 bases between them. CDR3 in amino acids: CASSLAYRASGANVLTF. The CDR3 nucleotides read TGCGCCAGCAGCTTGGCGTACAGGGCCTCTGGGGCCAACGTCCTGACTTTC.

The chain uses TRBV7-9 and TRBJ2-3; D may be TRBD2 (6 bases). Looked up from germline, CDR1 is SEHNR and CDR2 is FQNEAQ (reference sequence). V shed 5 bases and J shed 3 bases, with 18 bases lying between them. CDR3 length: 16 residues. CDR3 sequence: CASSRPLRGGTDTQYF. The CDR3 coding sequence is TGTGCCAGCAGCCGTCCCCTGCGAGGAGGGACAGATACGCAGTATTTT.

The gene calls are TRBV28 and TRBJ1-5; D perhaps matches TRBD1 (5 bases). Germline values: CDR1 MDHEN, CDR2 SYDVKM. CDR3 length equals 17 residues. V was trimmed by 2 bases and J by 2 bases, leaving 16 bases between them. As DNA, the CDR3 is TGTGCCAGCAGTTTAGTCAGGGATCGTGGGGGCAATCAGCCCCAGCATTTT. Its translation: CASSLVRDRGGNQPQHF.

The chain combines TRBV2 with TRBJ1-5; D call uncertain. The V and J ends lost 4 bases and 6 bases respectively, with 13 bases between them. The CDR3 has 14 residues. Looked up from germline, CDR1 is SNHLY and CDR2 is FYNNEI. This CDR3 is CASSGSQRIQPQHF. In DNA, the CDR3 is TGTGCCAGCAGTGGATCCCAGCGCATTCAGCCCCAGCATTTT.

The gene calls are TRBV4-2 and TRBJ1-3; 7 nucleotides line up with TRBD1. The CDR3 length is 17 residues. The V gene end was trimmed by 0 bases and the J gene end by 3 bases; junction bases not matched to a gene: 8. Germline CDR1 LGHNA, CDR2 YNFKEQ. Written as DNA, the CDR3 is TGTGCCAGCAGCCAAGAACCCCACAGGGGTTATGGAAACACCATATATTTT. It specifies CASSQEPHRGYGNTIYF.

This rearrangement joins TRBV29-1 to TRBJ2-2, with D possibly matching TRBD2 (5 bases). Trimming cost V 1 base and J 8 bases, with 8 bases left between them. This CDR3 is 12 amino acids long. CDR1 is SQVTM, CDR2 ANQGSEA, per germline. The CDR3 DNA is TGCAGCGTTGAAGGGTGGAGGGGGGAGCTGTTTTTT. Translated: CSVEGWRGELFF.

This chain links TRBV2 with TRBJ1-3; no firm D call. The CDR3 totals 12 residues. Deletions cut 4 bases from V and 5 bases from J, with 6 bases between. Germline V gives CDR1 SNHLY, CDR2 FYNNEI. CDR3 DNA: TGTGCCAGCAGTGGTGGAAGAAACACCATATATTTT. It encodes CASSGGRNTIYF.

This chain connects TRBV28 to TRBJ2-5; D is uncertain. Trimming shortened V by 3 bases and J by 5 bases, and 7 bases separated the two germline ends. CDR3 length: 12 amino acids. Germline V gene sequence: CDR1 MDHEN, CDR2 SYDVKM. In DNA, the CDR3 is TGTGCCAGCAGTTTTCCTTTTGAGACCCAGTACTTC. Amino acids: CASSFPFETQYF.

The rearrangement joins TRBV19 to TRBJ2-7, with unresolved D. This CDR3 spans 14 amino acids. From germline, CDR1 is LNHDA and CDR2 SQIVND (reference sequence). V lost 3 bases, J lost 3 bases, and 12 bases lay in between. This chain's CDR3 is CASSIAVTLYEQYF. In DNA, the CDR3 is TGTGCCAGTAGTATTGCGGTTACTCTCTACGAGCAGTACTTC.

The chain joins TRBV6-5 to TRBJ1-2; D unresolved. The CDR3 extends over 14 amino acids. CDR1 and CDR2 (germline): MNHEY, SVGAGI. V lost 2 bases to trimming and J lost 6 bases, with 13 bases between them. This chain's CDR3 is CASSYNVGVDGYTF. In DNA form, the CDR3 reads TGTGCCAGCAGTTACAATGTGGGCGTGGATGGCTACACCTTC.